These 25 T cell receptor beta chains were all obtained from the same sample, sequenced in a study of metastatic and nonmetastatic thyroid tumors. No treatment of any kind had been given to any patient before thyroid surgery. TCRdb reassembled clones from the PCR reads with MiXCR. The data show tens of thousands of clones, 12% seen once. Sequenced input: tumor tissue. The receptors shown here come from a female donor with papillary thyroid cancer or a benign thyroid nodule (not recorded which). Some clones in this sample may be carry-over from other donors' samples.

This clone was seen many times. The same CDR3 can be traced to other DNA sequences in this sample. The V call is TRBV7-2, the J call TRBJ2-2; TRBD2 aligns across 7 bases. Germline CDR1 and CDR2: SGHTA and FQGNSA. There are 14 residues in the CDR3. Unmatched junction bases numbered 7, after V lost 6 bases and J lost 6 bases. In DNA, the CDR3 is TGTGCCAGCAGATTCCGCGGGAGTGCCGGGGAGCTGTTTTTT. It yields the protein CASRFRGSAGELFF. Looking up the rest from reference TRBV7-2 and TRBJ2-2 gives the full variable domain: GAGVSQSPSNKVTEKGKDVELRCDPISGHTALYWYRQSLGQGLEFLIYFQGNSAPDKSGLPSDRFSAERTGGSVSTLTIQRTQQEDSAVYLCASRFRGSAGELFFGEGSRLTVL.

At least ten counts were recorded for this clone. The J gene is TRBJ2-7, the V gene TRBV4-1; the D gene is possibly TRBD2 (6 bases). Germline values: CDR1 MGHRA, CDR2 YSYEKL. The V end was cut by 3 bases, the J end by 5 bases, with 20 bases between. This CDR3 contains 16 residues. The chain's CDR3 is CASSHDPGKGRNEQYF. The CDR3 nucleotides are TGCGCCAGCAGCCACGACCCCGGGAAGGGGAGGAACGAGCAGTACTTC.

Sample share makes this clone medium-sized. This chain joins TRBV28 and TRBJ2-3; 10 bases are a match to TRBD1. CDR3 length: 15 residues. Germline trimming cut 5 bases from V and 9 bases from J; bases unmatched to any gene: 11. In germline, CDR1 is MDHEN, CDR2 SYDVKM. CDR3 DNA sequence: TGTGCCAGCAGTGGACCGGGACAGGGGAGGGGGACGCAGTATTTT. Its protein is CASSGPGQGRGTQYF.

Of note for this clone: A much more abundant neighbour one base away suggests this may be a read error. This chain joins TRBV7-6 and TRBJ2-5, with D perhaps matching TRBD2 (6 bases). This CDR3 has 15 amino acids. Germline values: CDR1 SGHVS, CDR2 FNYEAQ. In DNA, the CDR3 is TGTGCCAGCAGCTTAGCCCGGAGGGGTAGAGAGACCAAGTACTTC. Its protein product is CASSLARRGRETKYF.

This clone has a count of ten or more. The chain carries TRBV7-2 and TRBJ1-5, with 7 bases identical to TRBD1. Trimming took 5 bases from V and 5 from J; bases not matched to a gene: 6. The CDR3 extends over 14 amino acids. CDR1 and CDR2 (germline): SGHTA, FQGNSA. The CDR3 loop is CASSPSGGDQPQHF. The CDR3 DNA reads as TGTGCCAGCAGCCCATCAGGGGGGGATCAGCCCCAGCATTTT.

In this sample, this clone turned up many times. The chain carries TRBV2 and TRBJ2-3; TRBD1 agrees at 7 bases. Germline assignment: CDR1 SNHLY and CDR2 FYNNEI. J was trimmed by 1 base and V by 5 bases; bases with no gene match: 3. The CDR3 is 14 amino acids. CDR3 bases: TGTGCCAGCAGTCTTGGACAGGGCACAGATACGCAGTATTTT. It translates to CASSLGQGTDTQYF.

The chain links TRBV6-1 to TRBJ1-5; D not resolved. V was clipped by 10 bases and J by 5 bases, with 18 bases between them. The CDR3 is made up of 14 amino acids. CDR1 is MNHNS and CDR2 is SASEGT in the germline V gene. The CDR3 DNA follows: TGTGCCATCAGCGTGTCAGGTGGCGATCAGCCCCAGCATTTT. Translated: CAISVSGGDQPQHF.

This clone has at least ten counts. The rearrangement links TRBV12-3 or TRBV12-4 to TRBJ2-3; D is perhaps TRBD1 or TRBD2 (6 bases each). V dropped 5 bases and J dropped 11 bases, with 11 bases sitting between them. This CDR3 contains 11 residues. CDR3 nucleotide sequence: TGTGCCAGCAGTCGGGGGACAAAGCAGTATTTT. Translation gives CASSRGTKQYF.

This clone has a count of ten or more. The rearrangement joins TRBV7-3 to TRBJ2-2; D possibly corresponds to TRBD2 (6 bases). Germline V lookup: CDR1 SGHTA, CDR2 FQGTGA. Trimming took 5 bases from V and 1 from J, leaving 14 bases between them. CDR3 length: 16 amino acids. In nucleotides, the CDR3 is TGTGCCAGCAGCCCGTCGGCGCGGGGGAACACCGGGGAGCTGTTTTTT. As protein: CASSPSARGNTGELFF.

This clone was found many times. The chain recombines TRBV7-6 with TRBJ2-1, with TRBD2 identical over 10 bases. This CDR3 is 19 amino acids long. Germline values: CDR1 SGHVS, CDR2 FNYEAQ. Trimming at V came to 5 bases and at J to 4 bases, leaving 17 bases not matched to a gene. This chain's CDR3 is CASSPTGLAERAFYNEQFF. The DNA for the CDR3 is TGTGCCAGCAGCCCTACCGGACTAGCGGAGCGGGCTTTTTACAATGAGCAGTTCTTC.

This clone came up many times. The chain recombines TRBV20-1 with TRBJ2-2; no definite D call. V was shortened by 3 bases and J by 6 bases, with 11 bases between the two germline ends. This CDR3 contains 13 residues. Germline V lookup: CDR1 DFQATT, CDR2 SNEGSKA (reference sequence). Here the CDR3 reads CSASYTRPGELFF. The CDR3 DNA sequence: TGCAGTGCTAGCTACACCCGGCCCGGGGAGCTGTTTTTT.

Regarding this clone: A much larger clonotype is one base distant, so this may be a read error. V is TRBV5-4 and J is TRBJ2-7, with 7 bases identical to TRBD1. This CDR3 is 14 amino acids long. The germline CDR1 and CDR2 sequences are SGHNT and YYREEE (reference sequence). The CDR3 protein is CASSPPGQPNEKYF. The CDR3 DNA reads TGTGCCAGCAGCCCCCCGGGACAGCCAAACGAGAAGTACTTC.

This clone was observed many times. The sample has other DNA sequences that encode this CDR3 too. This chain connects TRBV9 to TRBJ2-3; D gene unclear. V lost 5 bases, J lost 1 base, and 11 bases lay in between. The CDR3 runs to 14 residues. Per the germline V gene, CDR1 is SGDLS and CDR2 is YYNGEE. CDR3 DNA: TGTGCCAGCAGTGAGTCGGATGGCACAGATACGCAGTATTTT. This sequence encodes CASSESDGTDTQYF.

A word on this clone: Just one base apart from a much larger clone, this may be a read error. The rearrangement uses TRBV28 and TRBJ1-3; unclear D gene. Trimming removed 5 bases from V and 2 bases from J, with 13 bases in between. The CDR3 is 15 residues long. In germline, CDR1 is MDHEN, CDR2 SYDVKM. The CDR3 nucleotides read TGTGCCAGCAGTATCAGGTGGCATGCTGGAAACACCATATATTTT. As protein: CASSIRWHAGNTIYF.

This clone was seen ten or more times. This chain links TRBV5-4 with TRBJ1-6, with TRBD1 matching 9 bases. In germline, CDR1 is SGHNT, CDR2 YYREEE (reference sequence). V lost 4 bases and J lost 10; bases outside the gene matches: 6. The CDR3 has 14 amino acids. The CDR3 protein is CASSQRQGESPLHF. The DNA of the CDR3 is TGTGCCAGCAGCCAGAGACAGGGGGAGTCACCCCTCCACTTT.

The V gene is TRBV12-3 or TRBV12-4, the J gene TRBJ2-1; TRBD2 might be the D (5 bases). V lost 6 bases, J lost 7 bases, and 16 bases lay in between. This CDR3 contains 14 residues. CDR3 coding DNA: TGTGCCAGCAGACGGCGTGAGGGCCTAAATGAGCAGTTCTTC. Translation gives CASRRREGLNEQFF.

In the case of this clone: A much larger clone is a single base away; this may be a read error. The sample carries other DNA sequences with the same CDR3. The chain is built from TRBV7-2 and TRBJ1-1; 7 bases map to TRBD1. This CDR3 is 14 amino acids long. Germline CDR1 and CDR2: SGHTA and FQGNSA. The CDR3 is CASSPRDSWTEAFF. CDR3 bases: TGTGCCAGCAGCCCTAGGGACAGTTGGACTGAAGCCTTCTTT.

About this clone: Possible read error: a much larger clone is one base away. Other DNA sequences within the sample encode an identical CDR3. This chain joins TRBV5-1 and TRBJ2-5; D gene uncertain. Germline lookup yields CDR1 SGHRS and CDR2 YFSETQ. The CDR3 is 18 residues long. The CDR3 coding sequence is TGCGCCAGCAGCTTGAGAAGTCCCCCCGGTCGGTACCAGGAGACCCAGTACTTC. Protein sequence: CASSLRSPPGRYQETQYF.

This clone was seen repeatedly, ten times or more. The chain recombines TRBV11-1 with TRBJ2-7; tentatively, D is TRBD1 or TRBD2 (6 bases each). The CDR3 runs 17 residues. Per germline, CDR1 SGHAT and CDR2 FQDESV (reference sequence). V was trimmed by 7 bases and J by 0 bases, leaving 22 bases between them. The CDR3 DNA is TGTGCCAGCACCAAGGGGGTGGGGGGTACTTTCTCCTACGAGCAGTACTTC. Translating it yields CASTKGVGGTFSYEQYF.

Concerning this clone: This may come from a read error, since a much larger clone is one base off. This sample also contains other DNA sequences that code for the same CDR3. V is TRBV11-1 and J is TRBJ2-3; 7 bases line up with TRBD2. The CDR3 consists of 17 residues. The junction had 8 bases not matched to a gene; V was cut back by 1 base and J by 1 base. Looked up from germline, CDR1 is SGHAT and CDR2 is FQDESV (reference sequence). The CDR3: CASSLEIRTSGTDTQYF. The CDR3 coding sequence is TGTGCCAGCAGCTTAGAAATTCGTACTAGCGGCACAGATACGCAGTATTTT.

This clone was seen once. The junction shows a germline mismatch at one end, possibly a read error. The chain joins TRBV6-5 to TRBJ1-6; 7 bases line up with TRBD1. This CDR3 contains 14 residues. Germline V CDR1 and CDR2: MNHEY, SVGAGI. The CDR3 is CASSYSGQWSPLYF. DNA for the CDR3: TGTGCCAGCAGTTACTCGGGACAGTGGTCACCCCTCTACTTT.

This clone appeared many times. The chain uses TRBV20-1 and TRBJ2-1; D not certain. Germline V gene lookup returns CDR1 DFQATT and CDR2 SNEGSKA (reference sequence). Trimming left V 2 bases short and J 4 bases short, with 12 bases between. The CDR3 has 14 amino acids. This CDR3 reads CSARTLAQYNEQFF. In DNA form, the CDR3 reads TGCAGTGCTAGAACCCTTGCCCAGTACAATGAGCAGTTCTTC.

This clone came up many times. Other DNA sequences in this sample translate to the same CDR3. The gene calls are TRBV5-1 and TRBJ1-6; D is uncertain. The length of the CDR3 is 15 residues. Between the trimmed V and J ends, which lost 4 bases and 6 bases, there was a span of 14 bases. The germline V gene has CDR1 SGHRS and CDR2 YFSETQ. Written as DNA, the CDR3 is TGCGCCAGCAGCCTGGCGCAGGTATCTAATTCACCCCTCCACTTT. This codes for CASSLAQVSNSPLHF.

At least ten counts were recorded for this clone. The J gene is TRBJ1-2, the V gene TRBV12-3 or TRBV12-4; D unresolved. The length of the CDR3 is 13 residues. The ends were cut back, 2 bases at V and 7 bases at J, with 11 bases in the middle. Here the CDR3 reads CASSLKRAGGYTF. CDR3 coding DNA: TGTGCCAGCAGTTTAAAGAGGGCGGGTGGCTACACCTTC.

A note on this clone: A much larger clone is a single base away; this may be a read error. The chain carries TRBV6-6 and TRBJ1-1, with a tentative D call TRBD1 (5 bases). Germline values: CDR1 MNHNY, CDR2 SVGAGI (reference sequence). V lost 1 base and J 8 bases, leaving 20 bases between the germline ends. The length of the CDR3 is 16 residues. The CDR3 nucleotides read TGTGCCAGCAGTTACTTGACAGTGGGCACTATATCCGAAGCTTTCTTT. Protein: CASSYLTVGTISEAFF.